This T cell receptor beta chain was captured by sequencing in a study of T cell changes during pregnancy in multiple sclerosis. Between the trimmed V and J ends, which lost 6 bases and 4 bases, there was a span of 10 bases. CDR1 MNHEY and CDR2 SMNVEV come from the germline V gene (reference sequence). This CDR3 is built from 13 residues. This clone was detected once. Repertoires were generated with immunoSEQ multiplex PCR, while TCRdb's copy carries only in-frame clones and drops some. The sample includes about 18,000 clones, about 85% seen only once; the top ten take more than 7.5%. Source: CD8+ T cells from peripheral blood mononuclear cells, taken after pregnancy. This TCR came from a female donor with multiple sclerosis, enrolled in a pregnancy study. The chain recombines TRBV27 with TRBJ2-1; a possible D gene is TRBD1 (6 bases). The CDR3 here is CASRTGLYNEQFF. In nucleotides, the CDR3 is TGTGCCAGCAGAACAGGGTTATACAATGAGCAGTTCTTC.